A single T cell receptor beta chain is shown here with its context. The antigen remains undetermined. This record comes from a study of T cells in localized non-small cell lung cancer. Some clones are missing from TCRdb's copy, which holds only in-frame ones; the method was immunoSEQ multiplex PCR. Of around 30,000 clones listed, 85% to 95% are singletons. General study results and limits: Investigators sequenced only a single tumor region, leaving heterogeneity possible. Density of T cells in blood, when higher, went with longer overall survival.

V was clipped by 1 base and J by 8 bases; unmatched bases: 16. The CDR3 has 18 amino acids. Per germline, CDR1 LGHNA and CDR2 YNFKEQ. The V and J genes are TRBV4-2 and TRBJ1-4; TRBD1 matches at 7 bases. The starting material was peripheral blood, obtained before any cancer treatment. This receptor was identified in a woman aged 35 to 70 with stage I lung adenocarcinoma. Here the CDR3 reads CASSQGSSSRGLKEKLFF. The CDR3 DNA sequence: TGTGCCAGCAGCCAAGGTTCTTCTTCGAGGGGGCTAAAAGAAAAACTGTTTTTT.